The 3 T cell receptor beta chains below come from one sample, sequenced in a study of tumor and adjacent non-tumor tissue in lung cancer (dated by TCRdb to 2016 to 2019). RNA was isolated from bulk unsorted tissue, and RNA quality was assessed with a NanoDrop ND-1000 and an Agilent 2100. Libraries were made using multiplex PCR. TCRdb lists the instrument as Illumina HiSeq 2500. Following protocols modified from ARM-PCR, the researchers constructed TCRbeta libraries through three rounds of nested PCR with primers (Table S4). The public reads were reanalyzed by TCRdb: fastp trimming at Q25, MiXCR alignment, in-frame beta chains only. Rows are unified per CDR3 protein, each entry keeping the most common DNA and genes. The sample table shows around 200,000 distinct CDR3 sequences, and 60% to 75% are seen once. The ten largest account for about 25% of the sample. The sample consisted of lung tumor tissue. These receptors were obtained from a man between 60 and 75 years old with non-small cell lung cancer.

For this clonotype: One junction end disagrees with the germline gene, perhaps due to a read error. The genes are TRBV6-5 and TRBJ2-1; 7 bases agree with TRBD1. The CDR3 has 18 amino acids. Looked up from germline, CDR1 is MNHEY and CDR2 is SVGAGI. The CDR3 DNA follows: TGTACCAGCAGTCCGGACAGGACGTCCGCGATTCCCTACAATGAGCAGTTCTTC. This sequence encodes CTSSPDRTSAIPYNEQFF.

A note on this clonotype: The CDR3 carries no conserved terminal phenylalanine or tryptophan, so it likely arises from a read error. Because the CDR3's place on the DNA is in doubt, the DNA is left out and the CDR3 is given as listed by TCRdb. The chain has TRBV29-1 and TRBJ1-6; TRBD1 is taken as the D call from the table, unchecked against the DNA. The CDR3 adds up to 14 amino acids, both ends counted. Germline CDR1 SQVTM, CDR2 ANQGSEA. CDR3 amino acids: CSVEVGGINSPLHS.

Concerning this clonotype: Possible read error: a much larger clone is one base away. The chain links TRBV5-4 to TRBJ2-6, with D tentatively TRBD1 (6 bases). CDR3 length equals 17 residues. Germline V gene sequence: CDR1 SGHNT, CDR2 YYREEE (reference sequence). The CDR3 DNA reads TGTGTCAGCAGCTTAATGGGGGCCTCCTCTGGGGCCAACGTCCTGACTTTC. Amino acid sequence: CVSSLMGASSGANVLTF.